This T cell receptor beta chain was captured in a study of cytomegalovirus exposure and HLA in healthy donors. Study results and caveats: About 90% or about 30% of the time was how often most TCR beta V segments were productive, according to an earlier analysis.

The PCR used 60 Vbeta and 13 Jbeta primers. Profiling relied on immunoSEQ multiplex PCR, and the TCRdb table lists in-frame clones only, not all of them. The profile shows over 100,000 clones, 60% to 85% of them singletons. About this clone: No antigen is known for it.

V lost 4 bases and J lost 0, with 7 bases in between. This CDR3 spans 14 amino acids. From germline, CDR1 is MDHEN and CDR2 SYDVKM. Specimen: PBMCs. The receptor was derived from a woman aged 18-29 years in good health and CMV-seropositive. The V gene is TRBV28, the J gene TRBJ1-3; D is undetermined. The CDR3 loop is CASSYEISGNTIYF. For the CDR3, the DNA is TGTGCCAGCAGTTACGAGATCTCTGGAAACACCATATATTTT.